This TCR beta chain was recorded in a study of blood T cells in healthy people across ages. General study results and limits: There was a strong correlation between TCR beta diversity and naive T cell percentage. Possibly, changes in expanded clonotypes were confounded because donor CMV status was unknown. Relative to aged donors, long-lived donors carried more naive CD4+ cells and displayed higher diversity.

Primed by a sample-barcoded 5' primer and a J-beta primer mix, a second PCR proceeded for roughly 7 to 11 cycles. Every sample gave at least 2.5 million paired-end reads containing CDR3. Each CDR3 protein is one row after TCRdb ran MiXCR on the 5' RACE reads. This table has 650,000 to 900,000 distinct CDR3 sequences, 62% appearing once. Worth noting for this clonotype: Its antigen is not identified.

The clonotype originates from a man aged 25 to 40 in good health. The sequencing sample was made of blood.

CDR3 sequence reads: CASSVLAGVETDTQYF. As DNA, the CDR3 is TGTGCCAGCAGCGTACTAGCGGGGGTTGAGACAGATACGCAGTATTTT. The rearrangement uses TRBV7-8 and TRBJ2-3; TRBD2 agrees at 11 bases. The CDR3 extends over 16 amino acids. The germline CDR1 and CDR2 sequences are SGHVS and FQNEAQ. J gave up 3 bases and V 5 bases, and 7 bases lay outside the gene matches.